The 9 T cell receptor beta chains below were found in one sample sequenced in a study of T cells in Graves' hyperthyroidism and ophthalmopathy. Amplification of TCR beta CDR3 regions was performed using RNA transcripts as template. The study used the HTBI primer set for a first-round RT-PCR of the TCR CDR3. TCRdb recomputed calls from the multiplex PCR reads with MiXCR, one row per CDR3 protein. Among 650,000 to 750,000 distinct CDR3 sequences, 14% were seen once, and the ten largest hold 10%. The material sequenced was blood. The receptors come from a woman between 18 and 29 years old with Graves' hyperthyroidism.

This clonotype was observed many times. V is TRBV20-1 and J is TRBJ2-5, with TRBD2 identical over 11 bases. Trimming removed 4 bases from V and 3 bases from J; junction bases left unmatched: 7. The CDR3 extends over 15 amino acids. Germline V gene data show CDR1 as DFQATT and CDR2 as SNEGSKA (reference sequence). The CDR3 DNA reads TGCAGTGCTAAACGACTAGCGGGGCCCAAAGAGACCCAGTACTTC. This gives the protein CSAKRLAGPKETQYF.

This clonotype was seen a few times. The chain is built from TRBV9 and TRBJ2-1; perhaps TRBD2 as D (5 bases). Trimming left V 1 base short and J 5 bases short, with 7 bases between. Germline V gene lookup returns CDR1 SGDLS and CDR2 YYNGEE. The CDR3 has 13 amino acids. The CDR3 bases are TGTGCCAGCAGCGTAAGAGGGAACAATGAGCAGTTCTTC. It encodes CASSVRGNNEQFF.

This clonotype has at least ten counts. The J gene is TRBJ1-2, the V gene TRBV5-1, with D perhaps matching TRBD1 (5 bases). The V and J ends lost 0 bases and 4 bases respectively, with 19 bases between them. Per the germline V gene, CDR1 is SGHRS and CDR2 is YFSETQ. CDR3 length equals 17 residues. CDR3 bases: TGCGCCAGCAGCTTGGCCGGCTTGGCAGGGCCCACCTATGGCTACACCTTC. Translation: CASSLAGLAGPTYGYTF.

This clonotype was seen repeatedly, ten times or more. The chain employs TRBV3-1 and TRBJ2-1, with TRBD2 matching over 8 bases. The CDR3 runs 17 residues. The germline CDR1 and CDR2 sequences are LGHDT and YNNKEL (reference sequence). V was clipped by 0 bases and J by 7 bases; unmatched bases: 11. The CDR3 sequence is CASSQDRFSSGFNEQFF. CDR3 bases: TGTGCCAGCAGCCAAGATCGGTTCTCTAGCGGGTTTAATGAGCAGTTCTTC.

As regards this clonotype: Lacking the conserved final phenylalanine or tryptophan, this CDR3 likely reflects a read error. This rearrangement joins TRBV30 to TRBJ1-1, with 9 nucleotides matching TRBD1. The CDR3 sequence is 14 residues long. Germline V CDR1 and CDR2: GTSNPN, SVGIG (reference sequence). The junction had 16 bases not matched to a gene; V was cut back by 7 bases and J by 10 bases. CDR3 coding DNA: TGTGCCTTCAGACCACAGGGGGCGGAACTTGGAGCTTTCATT. Protein: CAFRPQGAELGAFI.

This clonotype was observed at least ten times. The V and J genes are TRBV3-1 and TRBJ1-6, with TRBD1 identical over 8 bases. Germline loops: CDR1 LGHDT, CDR2 YNNKEL (reference sequence). V lost 1 base and J lost 14; bases outside the gene matches: 13. The CDR3 runs to 16 residues. The CDR3 DNA is TGTGCCAGCAGCCAAGTCTCGACAGGGGCGCTTGGAACCCTCCACTTT. Translated, it gives CASSQVSTGALGTLHF. The full variable domain, its missing parts supplied by reference TRBV3-1 and TRBJ1-6, is DTAVSQTPKYLVTQMGNDKSIKCEQNLGHDTMYWYKQDSKKFLKIMFSYNNKELIINETVPNRFSPKSPDKAHLNLHINSLELGDSAVYFCASSQVSTGALGTLHFGNGTRLTVT.

This chain joins TRBV28 and TRBJ2-1, with a tentative D call TRBD1 (6 bases). Germline V gene lookup returns CDR1 MDHEN and CDR2 SYDVKM. The CDR3 is made up of 11 amino acids. V dropped 8 bases and J dropped 6 bases, with 8 bases sitting between them. CDR3: CASFRGNEQFF. The CDR3 region has the DNA TGTGCCAGCTTCAGGGGCAATGAGCAGTTCTTC.

This chain joins TRBV24-1 and TRBJ2-5; possible D gene TRBD2, 6 bases. CDR3 length equals 15 residues. V lost 6 bases and J 3 bases, leaving 16 bases between the germline ends. CDR1 KGHDR and CDR2 SFDVKD come from the germline V gene. CDR3 region: CATSPGAGVKETQYF. The DNA for the CDR3 is TGTGCCACCAGTCCGGGAGCTGGGGTCAAAGAGACCCAGTACTTC.

This clonotype was detected a few times. This chain connects TRBV4-1 to TRBJ2-7; TRBD2 might be the D (7 bases). Germline assignment: CDR1 MGHRA and CDR2 YSYEKL. The CDR3 loop spans 16 amino acids. V was pared by 8 bases and J by 6 bases, with 26 bases between. Written as DNA, the CDR3 is TGCGCCAGCCATCCCGAAGAAGGGAGGGGGGTTGGCGAGCAGTACTTC. It encodes CASHPEEGRGVGEQYF.